This entry concerns a single T cell receptor (beta chain). This sample is part of a study of blood T cell repertoires in COVID-19. As for the study in general: The United States, Italy and Spain provided the acute and convalescent COVID-19 samples. Sample material is recorded as cDNA or gDNA derived from T cells, B-cell-depleted T cells, or PBMCs.

As processed by the authors: Researchers report that nucleated cell counts were estimated from reference gene primer amplification. Repertoires were generated with immunoSEQ multiplex PCR, while TCRdb's copy carries only in-frame clones and drops some. The V and J calls and clone size are taken from that table; D and trimming were inferred from the DNA. The profile covers 200,000 to 250,000 clones, with roughly 87% appearing a single time and 1.9% taken by the ten largest. Germline V gives CDR1 MDHEN, CDR2 SYDVKM. This CDR3 spans 15 amino acids. After removal of 5 bases from V and 1 base from J, the junction contained 7 bases not matched to a gene.

The TCR sequence derives from a man in his forties or fifties with active or convalescent COVID-19. The V and J genes are TRBV28 and TRBJ1-1, with 7 bases fitting TRBD1. The sequenced material came from peripheral blood. CDR3 coding DNA: TGTGCCAGCAGTCCTTACGACAGGGCGAACACTGAAGCTTTCTTT. It encodes CASSPYDRANTEAFF. Looking up the rest from reference TRBV28 and TRBJ1-1 gives the full variable domain: DVKVTQSSRYLVKRTGEKVFLECVQDMDHENMFWYRQDPGLGLRLIYFSYDVKMKEKGDIPEGYSVSREKKERFSLILESASTNQTSMYLCASSPYDRANTEAFFGQGTRLTVV.